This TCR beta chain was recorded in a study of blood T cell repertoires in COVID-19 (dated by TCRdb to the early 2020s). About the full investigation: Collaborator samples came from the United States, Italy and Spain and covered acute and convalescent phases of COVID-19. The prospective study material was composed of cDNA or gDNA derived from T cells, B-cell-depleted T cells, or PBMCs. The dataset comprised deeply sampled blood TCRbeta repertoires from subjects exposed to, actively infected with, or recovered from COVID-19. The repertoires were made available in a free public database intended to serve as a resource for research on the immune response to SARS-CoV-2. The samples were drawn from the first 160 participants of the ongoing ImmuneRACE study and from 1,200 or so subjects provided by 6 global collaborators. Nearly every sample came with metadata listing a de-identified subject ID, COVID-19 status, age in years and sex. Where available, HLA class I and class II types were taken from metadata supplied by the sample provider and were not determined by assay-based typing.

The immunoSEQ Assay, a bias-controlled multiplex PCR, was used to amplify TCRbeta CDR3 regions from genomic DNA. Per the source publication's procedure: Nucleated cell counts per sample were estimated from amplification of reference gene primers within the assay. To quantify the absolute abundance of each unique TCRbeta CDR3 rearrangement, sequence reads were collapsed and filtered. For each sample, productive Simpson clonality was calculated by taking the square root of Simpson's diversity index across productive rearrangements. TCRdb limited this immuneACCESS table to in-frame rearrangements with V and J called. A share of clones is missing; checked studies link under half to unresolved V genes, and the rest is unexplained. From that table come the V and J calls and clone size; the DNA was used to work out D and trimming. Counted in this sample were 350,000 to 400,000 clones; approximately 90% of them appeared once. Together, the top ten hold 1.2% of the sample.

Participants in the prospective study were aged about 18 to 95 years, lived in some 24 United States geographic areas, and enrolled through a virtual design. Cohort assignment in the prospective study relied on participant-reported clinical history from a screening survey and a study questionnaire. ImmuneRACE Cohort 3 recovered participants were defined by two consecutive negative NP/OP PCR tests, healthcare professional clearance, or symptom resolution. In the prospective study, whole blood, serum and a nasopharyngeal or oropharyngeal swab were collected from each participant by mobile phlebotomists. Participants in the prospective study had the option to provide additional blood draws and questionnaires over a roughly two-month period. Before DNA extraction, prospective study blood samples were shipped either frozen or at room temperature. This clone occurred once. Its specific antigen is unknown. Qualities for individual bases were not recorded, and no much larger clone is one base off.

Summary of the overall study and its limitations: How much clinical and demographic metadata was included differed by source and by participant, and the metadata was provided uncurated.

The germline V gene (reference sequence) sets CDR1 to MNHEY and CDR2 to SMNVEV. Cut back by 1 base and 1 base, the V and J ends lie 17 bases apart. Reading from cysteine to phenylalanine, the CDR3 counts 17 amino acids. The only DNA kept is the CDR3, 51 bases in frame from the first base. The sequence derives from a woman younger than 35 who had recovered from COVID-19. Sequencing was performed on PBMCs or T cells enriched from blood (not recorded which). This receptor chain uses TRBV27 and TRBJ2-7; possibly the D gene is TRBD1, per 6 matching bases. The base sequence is TGTGCCAGCAGTTTATTTTCCCCCAGGGGCGCATCCTACGAGCAGTACTTC. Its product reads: CASSLFSPRGASYEQYF.